The sequence of this TCR beta chain was determined in a study of blood T cell repertoires in COVID-19. Per germline, CDR1 KGHDR and CDR2 SFDVKD. The CDR3 length is 17 residues. Trimming cost V 2 bases and J 6 bases; bases outside gene matches: 14. The table came from immunoSEQ multiplex PCR; TCRdb's copy has only in-frame clones and leaves some out. The repertoire holds approximately 50,000 clones, with around 90% as singletons. J is TRBJ2-5 and V is TRBV24-1; TRBD1 agrees at 7 bases. This TCR was sampled from a human donor in a cohort sampled during active COVID-19. Sequenced sample: peripheral blood. This CDR3 is CATSDSRKDQGVKTQYF. The CDR3 bases are TGTGCCACCAGTGATTCGAGAAAGGACCAGGGGGTGAAGACCCAGTACTTC.